This T cell receptor beta chain was recorded in a study of metastatic and nonmetastatic thyroid tumors. This clone was recorded at least ten times. No patient had received any treatment before thyroid surgery. With 7 bases removed from V and 8 bases from J, the gap between germline ends came to 14 bases. This CDR3 has 12 amino acids. CDR1 is LNHDA, CDR2 SQIVND, per germline (reference sequence). TCRdb re-clonotyped the PCR reads via MiXCR. The sample consists of 37,000 or so clones, roughly a sixth of them appearing once. The origin of this receptor is a female donor with papillary thyroid cancer or a benign thyroid nodule (not recorded which). Some clones in this sample may be carry-over from other donors' samples. The chain carries TRBV19 and TRBJ1-2, with D uncertain. The sequenced sample was blood. CDR3 sequence: CASKTDPGGYTF. In DNA, the CDR3 is TGTGCCAGTAAGACCGACCCGGGGGGCTACACCTTC.